Sequencing of this T cell receptor beta chain was carried out in a study of T cell responses to AZD1222 COVID-19 vaccine. Study information: The study pooled second doses at about 4 or about 12 weeks. Study conclusions and caveats: Most donors were white British, females outnumbered males, and clonal diversity was possibly underestimated. Receipt of two AZD1222 doses was followed by a rise in Spike-specific TCR breadth and depth.

The CDR3 has 11 amino acids. Germline CDR1 is MNHEY and CDR2 is SVGEGT. V dropped 5 bases and J dropped 6 bases, with 8 bases sitting between them. Sequencing was performed with immunoSEQ multiplex PCR; in TCRdb, only in-frame clones are kept and a portion is missing. The sample lists 99,000 or so clones; nearly 90% were seen once. On this clone: Its antigen is still unknown.

This chain links TRBV6-2 or TRBV6-3 with TRBJ2-7; possible D gene TRBD2, 6 bases. The clonotype comes from an adult in good health. The sample in question was peripheral blood, obtained on day 0 of AZD1222 vaccination. The CDR3 region is CASSRGFEQYV. DNA of the CDR3: TGTGCCAGCAGTCGGGGGTTCGAGCAGTACGTC.